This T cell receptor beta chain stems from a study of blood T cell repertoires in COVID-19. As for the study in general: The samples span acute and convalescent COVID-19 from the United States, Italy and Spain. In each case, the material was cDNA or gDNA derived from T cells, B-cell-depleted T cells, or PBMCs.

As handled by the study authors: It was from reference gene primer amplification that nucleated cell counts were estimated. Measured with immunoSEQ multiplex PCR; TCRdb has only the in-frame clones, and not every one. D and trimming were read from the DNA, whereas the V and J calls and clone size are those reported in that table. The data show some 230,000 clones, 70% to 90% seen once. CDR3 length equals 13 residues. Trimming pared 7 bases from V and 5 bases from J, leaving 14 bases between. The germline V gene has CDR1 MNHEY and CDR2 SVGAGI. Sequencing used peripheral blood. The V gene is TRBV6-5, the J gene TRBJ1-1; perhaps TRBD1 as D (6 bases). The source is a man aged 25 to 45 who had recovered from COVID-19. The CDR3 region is CASNQGRFTEAFF. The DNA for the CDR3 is TGTGCCAGCAACCAGGGGCGCTTTACTGAAGCTTTCTTT.